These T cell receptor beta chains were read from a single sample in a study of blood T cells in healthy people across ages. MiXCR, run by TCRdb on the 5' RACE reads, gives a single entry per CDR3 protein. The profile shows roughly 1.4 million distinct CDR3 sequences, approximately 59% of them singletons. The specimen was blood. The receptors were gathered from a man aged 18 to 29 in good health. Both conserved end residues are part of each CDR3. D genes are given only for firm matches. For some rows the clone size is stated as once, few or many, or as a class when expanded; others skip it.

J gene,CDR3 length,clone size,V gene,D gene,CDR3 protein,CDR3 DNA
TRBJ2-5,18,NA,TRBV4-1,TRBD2,CASSQAGLAGKYQETQYF,TGCGCCAGCAGCCAAGCGGGACTAGCGGGAAAGTACCAAGAGACCCAGTACTTC
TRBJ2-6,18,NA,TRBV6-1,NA,CASSKDKGVEPGANVLTF,TGTGCCAGCAGCAAAGATAAGGGGGTAGAACCTGGGGCCAACGTCCTGACTTTC
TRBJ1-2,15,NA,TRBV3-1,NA,CASSQELGGVYGYTF,TGTGCCAGCAGCCAAGAGTTGGGGGGAGTCTATGGCTACACCTTC
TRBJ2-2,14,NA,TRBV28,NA,CASSKRPLGPALFF,TGTGCCAGCAGTAAACGCCCCCTGGGACCCGCACTGTTTTTT
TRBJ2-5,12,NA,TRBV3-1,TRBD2,CASRLAEETQYF,TGTGCCAGCAGACTAGCGGAAGAGACCCAGTACTTC
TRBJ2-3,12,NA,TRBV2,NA,CASNSRTDTQYF,TGTGCCAGCAACTCCCGCACAGATACGCAGTATTTT
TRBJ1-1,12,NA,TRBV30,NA,CAWSPVGTEAFF,TGTGCCTGGAGCCCAGTTGGGACTGAAGCTTTCTTT
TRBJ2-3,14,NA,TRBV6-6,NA,CASSYSGGTGAQYF,TGTGCCAGCAGTTACTCGGGTGGGACTGGTGCGCAGTATTTT
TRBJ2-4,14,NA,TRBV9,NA,CASNPSGVGNIQYF,TGTGCCAGCAACCCCTCAGGGGTGGGAAACATTCAGTACTTC
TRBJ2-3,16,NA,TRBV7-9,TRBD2,CASSPLAGEVTDTQYF,TGTGCCAGCAGCCCCTTAGCGGGGGAGGTTACAGATACGCAGTATTTT
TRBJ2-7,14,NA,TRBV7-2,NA,CASSRTTFFNEQYF,TGTGCCAGCAGCCGCACTACATTTTTCAATGAGCAGTACTTC
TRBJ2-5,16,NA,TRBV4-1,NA,CASSQVWDTFQETQYF,TGCGCCAGCAGCCAAGTGTGGGACACGTTCCAAGAGACCCAGTACTTC
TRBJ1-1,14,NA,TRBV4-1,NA,CASSHDQGITEAFF,TGCGCCAGCAGCCACGACCAGGGGATCACTGAAGCTTTCTTT
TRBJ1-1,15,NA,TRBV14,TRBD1,CASSQWDSPNTEAFF,TGTGCCAGCAGCCAATGGGACAGCCCGAACACTGAAGCTTTCTTT
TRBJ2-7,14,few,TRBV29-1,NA,CSVDSGPHVKEQYF,TGCAGCGTTGATTCAGGGCCCCATGTCAAGGAGCAGTACTTC
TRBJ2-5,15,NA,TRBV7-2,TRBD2,CASSPPAGGRKTQYF,TGTGCCAGCAGCCCTCCGGCGGGGGGGAGGAAGACCCAGTACTTC
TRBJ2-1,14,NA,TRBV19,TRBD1,CASSPGQPINEQFF,TGTGCCAGTAGCCCGGGACAGCCGATCAATGAGCAGTTCTTC
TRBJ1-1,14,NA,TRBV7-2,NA,CASSLVIGGTEAFF,TGTGCCAGCAGCTTAGTGATTGGGGGGACTGAAGCTTTCTTT
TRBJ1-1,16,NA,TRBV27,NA,CASKVYGGASNTEAFF,TGTGCCAGCAAGGTCTACGGAGGCGCGTCGAACACTGAAGCTTTCTTT
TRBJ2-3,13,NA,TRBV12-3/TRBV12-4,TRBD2,CASSVLATDTQYF,TGTGCCAGCAGTGTACTAGCGACAGATACGCAGTATTTT
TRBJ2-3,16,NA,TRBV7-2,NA,CASSPLGDQTSDTQYF,TGTGCCAGCAGCCCACTGGGGGACCAGACTTCAGATACGCAGTATTTT
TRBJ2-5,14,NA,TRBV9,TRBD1,CASSPWTGGETQYF,TGTGCCAGCAGCCCCTGGACAGGGGGCGAGACCCAGTACTTC
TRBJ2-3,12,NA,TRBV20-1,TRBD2,CSATGGLDTQYF,TGCAGTGCTACGGGGGGGCTGGATACGCAGTATTTT
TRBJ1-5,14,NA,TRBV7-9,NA,CASSSRDGNQPQHF,TGTGCCAGCAGTTCCCGGGACGGAAATCAGCCCCAGCATTTT
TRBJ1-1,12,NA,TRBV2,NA,CASVVLNTEAFF,TGTGCCAGCGTAGTCCTGAACACTGAAGCTTTCTTT
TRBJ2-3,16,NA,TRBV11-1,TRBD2,CASSLRAGAVADTQYF,TGTGCCAGCAGCTTAAGAGCGGGAGCGGTCGCAGATACGCAGTATTTT
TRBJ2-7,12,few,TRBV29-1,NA,CSLRVSSYEQYF,TGCAGCCTCCGGGTGAGCTCCTACGAGCAGTACTTC
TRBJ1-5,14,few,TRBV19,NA,CASMDRGPLGPQHF,TGTGCCAGTATGGACCGGGGCCCCTTAGGGCCCCAGCATTTT
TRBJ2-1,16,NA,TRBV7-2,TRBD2,CASSLVTSGRAAEQFF,TGTGCCAGCAGCTTGGTGACTAGCGGGAGGGCCGCTGAGCAGTTCTTC
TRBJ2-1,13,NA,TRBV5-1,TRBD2,CASSVLAGGEQFF,TGCGCCAGCAGCGTACTAGCGGGAGGTGAGCAGTTCTTC
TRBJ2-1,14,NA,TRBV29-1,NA,CSGESSGRYNEQFF,TGCAGCGGTGAAAGCTCGGGACGGTACAATGAGCAGTTCTTC
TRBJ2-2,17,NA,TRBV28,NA,CASSFIMGGADTGELFF,TGTGCCAGCAGTTTTATTATGGGGGGCGCGGACACCGGGGAGCTGTTTTTT
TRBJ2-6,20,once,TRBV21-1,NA,CASSKTGQGRAISGANVLTF,TGTGCCAGCAGCAAAACGGGACAGGGAAGGGCGATCTCTGGGGCCAACGTCCTGACTTTC
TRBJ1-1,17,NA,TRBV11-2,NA,CASSSGALGGGNTEAFF,TGTGCCAGCAGCTCAGGGGCCCTGGGGGGCGGTAACACTGAAGCTTTCTTT
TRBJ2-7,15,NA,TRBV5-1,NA,CASSTGLSPLYEQYF,TGCGCCAGCAGCACTGGACTATCCCCCCTCTACGAGCAGTACTTC
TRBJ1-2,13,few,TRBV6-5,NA,CASSYEGNYGYTF,TGTGCCAGCAGTTACGAGGGGAACTATGGCTACACCTTC
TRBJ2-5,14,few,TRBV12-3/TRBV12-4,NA,CASTQAREWKTQYF,TGTGCCAGCACCCAAGCGAGGGAATGGAAGACCCAGTACTTC
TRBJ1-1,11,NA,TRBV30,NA,CAWDLNTEAFF,TGTGCCTGGGACCTGAACACTGAAGCTTTCTTT
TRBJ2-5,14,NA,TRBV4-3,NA,CASSQDQFSQTQYF,TGCGCCAGCAGCCAAGATCAGTTCAGCCAGACCCAGTACTTC
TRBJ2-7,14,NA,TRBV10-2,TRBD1,CTSSGTGFFDEQYF,TGCACCAGCAGCGGGACAGGGTTTTTCGACGAGCAGTACTTC
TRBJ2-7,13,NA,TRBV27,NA,CASSTTGPHEQYF,TGTGCCAGCAGCACCACAGGGCCCCACGAGCAGTACTTC
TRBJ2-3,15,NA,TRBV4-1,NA,CASSQARTVTDTQYF,TGCGCCAGCAGCCAAGCCAGGACAGTCACAGATACGCAGTATTTT
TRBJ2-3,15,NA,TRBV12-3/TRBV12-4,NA,CASSLDRGSPNTQYF,TGTGCCAGCAGTTTAGACAGAGGGAGCCCCAATACGCAGTATTTT
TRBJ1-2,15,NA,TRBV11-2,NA,CASSRAGRENYGYTF,TGTGCCAGCAGTCGAGCAGGGCGGGAGAACTATGGCTACACCTTC